This TCR beta chain was sequenced for a study of T cells in Graves' hyperthyroidism and ophthalmopathy. CDR3 size: 13 residues. Germline assignment: CDR1 LNHDA and CDR2 SQIVND (reference sequence). V lost 5 bases and J lost 5, with 12 bases in between. There were TCR beta CDR3 regions amplified from RNA transcripts. The study used the HTBI primer set for a first-round RT-PCR of the TCR CDR3. TCRdb redid the calling of the multiplex PCR reads with MiXCR, one entry per CDR3 protein. The data contain roughly 300,000 distinct CDR3 sequences, 11% to 15% of them singletons. No ophthalmopathy progression within 18 months constituted stable Graves' hyperthyroidism. It was uncontrolled infection, other autoimmune disease, pregnancy or lactation that excluded patients. This clonotype was detected ten times or more.

The clonotype comes from a woman in her thirties with Graves' hyperthyroidism. The source material was blood. This rearrangement joins TRBV19 to TRBJ2-5, with D perhaps TRBD1 (5 bases). The CDR3 coding sequence is TGTGCCAGTAGTCCTGACAGATACGAGACCCAGTACTTC. It is translated as CASSPDRYETQYF. The full variable domain, with the rest looked up from reference TRBV19 and TRBJ2-5, is DGGITQSPKYLFRKEGQNVTLSCEQNLNHDAMYWYRQDPGQGLRLIYYSQIVNDFQKGDIAEGYSVSREKKESFPLTVTSAQKNPTAFYLCASSPDRYETQYFGPGTRLLVL.